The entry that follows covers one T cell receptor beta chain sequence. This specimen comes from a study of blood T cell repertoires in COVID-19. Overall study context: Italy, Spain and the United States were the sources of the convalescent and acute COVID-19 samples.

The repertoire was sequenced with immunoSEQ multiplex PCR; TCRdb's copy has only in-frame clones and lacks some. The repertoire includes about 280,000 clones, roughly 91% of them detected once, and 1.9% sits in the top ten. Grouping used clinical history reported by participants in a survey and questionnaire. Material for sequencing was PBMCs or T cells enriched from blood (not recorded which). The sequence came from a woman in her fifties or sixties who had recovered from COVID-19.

Here the CDR3 reads CASSGLTGDNSPLHF. CDR3 nucleotides: TGTGCCAGCAGTGGATTGACAGGGGATAATTCACCCCTCCACTTT. The gene calls are TRBV28 and TRBJ1-6; 8 nucleotides line up with TRBD1. The germline V gene has CDR1 MDHEN and CDR2 SYDVKM. Unmatched junction bases numbered 5, after V lost 5 bases and J lost 5 bases. This CDR3 spans 15 amino acids. The full variable domain, rest sourced from reference TRBV28 and TRBJ1-6, is DVKVTQSSRYLVKRTGEKVFLECVQDMDHENMFWYRQDPGLGLRLIYFSYDVKMKEKGDIPEGYSVSREKKERFSLILESASTNQTSMYLCASSGLTGDNSPLHFGNGTRLTVT.